What follows is one T cell receptor (beta chain) and its context. Antigen: not known. Use of 60 Vbeta and 13 Jbeta primers characterized the PCR. Profiled with immunoSEQ multiplex PCR; TCRdb holds only in-frame clones, not every one. The repertoire includes 70,000 to 100,000 clones, around two thirds of them detected once, and 6.9% sits in the top ten. In germline, CDR1 is SGHRS, CDR2 YFSETQ. Germline trimming cut 0 bases from V and 4 bases from J; bases unmatched to any gene: 2. The CDR3 is 14 residues long. This entry is derived from a study of cytomegalovirus exposure and HLA in healthy donors. Regarding the study as a whole: In an earlier analysis, most TCR beta V segments were productive about 87% or about 30% of the time.

Sequencing input: PBMCs. The rearrangement joins TRBV5-1 to TRBJ1-2, with TRBD1 matching 8 bases. This sequence originates from a woman aged 45-65 years in good health and CMV-seropositive. The CDR3 nucleotides read TGCGCCAGCAGCTTGGGAGGACAGGGCTATGGCTACACCTTC. It translates to CASSLGGQGYGYTF.